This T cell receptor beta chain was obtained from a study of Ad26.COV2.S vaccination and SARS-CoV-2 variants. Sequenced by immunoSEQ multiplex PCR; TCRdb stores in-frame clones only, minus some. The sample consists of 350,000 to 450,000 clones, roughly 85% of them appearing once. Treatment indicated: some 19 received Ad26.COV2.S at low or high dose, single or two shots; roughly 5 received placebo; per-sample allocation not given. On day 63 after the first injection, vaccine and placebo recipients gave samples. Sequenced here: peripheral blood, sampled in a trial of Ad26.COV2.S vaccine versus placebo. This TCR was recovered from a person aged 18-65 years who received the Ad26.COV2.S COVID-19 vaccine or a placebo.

CDR3 bases: TGTGCCATCAGGAGGACCGCCTACGAGCAGTACTTC. Protein sequence: CAIRRTAYEQYF. The chain links TRBV10-3 to TRBJ2-7, with D uncertain. The V end was cut by 6 bases, the J end by 2 bases, with 8 bases between. Germline assignment: CDR1 ENHRY and CDR2 SYGVKD. CDR3 size: 12 residues.